These 10 T cell receptor beta chains were all obtained from the same sample, sequenced in a study of a mutant IDH1 vaccine in newly diagnosed glioma. Measured with immunoSEQ multiplex PCR; TCRdb has only the in-frame clones, and not every one. The sample carries fewer than 45,000 clones, around 86% recorded once. As for time point: week 35, safety follow-up. One vaccine dose held 300 ug of mutant IDH1 20-mer peptide and came with topical imiquimod. For these TCRs, the target antigens are not known. The sample in question was PBMCs, obtained from a glioma patient whose treatment included an IDH1 peptide vaccine. These receptors came from a woman between 40 and 50 years old with glioma. Some clones in this sample may be carry-over from other donors' samples.

The chain is built from TRBV11-1 and TRBJ2-6; tentatively, D is TRBD1 (5 bases). The V gene lost 4 bases and the J gene lost 0 bases, with 19 bases spanning the gap. CDR1 is SGHAT, CDR2 FQDESV, per germline (reference sequence). The CDR3 contains 19 residues. This CDR3 reads CASSSGYRMALSGANVLTF. CDR3 DNA: TGTGCCAGCAGCTCAGGCTACAGGATGGCGCTCTCTGGGGCCAACGTCCTGACTTTC. The full variable domain, in which reference TRBV11-1 and TRBJ2-6 provide the parts outside the CDR3, is EAEVAQSPRYKITEKSQAVAFWCDPISGHATLYWYRQILGQGPELLVQFQDESVVDDSQLPKDRFSAERLKGVDSTLKIQPAELGDSAMYLCASSSGYRMALSGANVLTFGAGSRLTVL.

V gene TRBV7-9 combines with J gene TRBJ1-2; D is undetermined. The CDR3 has 17 amino acids. The V gene's germline CDR1 is SEHNR and CDR2 FQNEAQ (reference sequence). Deletions cut 6 bases from V and 1 base from J, with 21 bases between. The CDR3 nucleotides read TGTGCCAGCAGTACCAGAGAACCAAAGTTCGATAACTATGGCTACACCTTC. This encodes CASSTREPKFDNYGYTF.

The chain carries TRBV5-1 and TRBJ2-3; 7 nucleotides match TRBD1. The V gene end was trimmed by 5 bases and the J gene end by 1 base; junction bases not matched to a gene: 13. This CDR3 spans 17 amino acids. Germline V CDR1 and CDR2: SGHRS, YFSETQ. CDR3 in amino acids: CASSGQEKSIGTDTQYF. The CDR3 DNA is TGCGCCAGCAGTGGACAGGAAAAATCCATCGGCACAGATACGCAGTATTTT.

The chain couples TRBV21-1 to TRBJ2-6. TRBV21-1 is termed a pseudogene. This CDR3 is 20 amino acids long. This chain's CDR3 is CASSKALLIGGRSGANVLTF. For the CDR3, the DNA is TGTGCCAGCAGCAAAGCGCTCTTGATTGGGGGGCGCTCTGGGGCCAACGTCCTGACTTTC.

The chain has TRBV28 and TRBJ2-2, with D unclear. There are 12 residues in the CDR3. Germline CDR1 is MDHEN and CDR2 is SYDVKM. The V and J ends lost 6 bases and 1 base respectively, with 3 bases between them. CDR3 sequence (DNA): TGTGCCAGCAGCTGGAACACCGGGGAGCTGTTTTTT. Protein sequence: CASSWNTGELFF. Drawing the rest from reference TRBV28 and TRBJ2-2, the complete variable domain is DVKVTQSSRYLVKRTGEKVFLECVQDMDHENMFWYRQDPGLGLRLIYFSYDVKMKEKGDIPEGYSVSREKKERFSLILESASTNQTSMYLCASSWNTGELFFGEGSRLTVL.

Only one count was recorded for this clone. The J gene is TRBJ2-5, the V gene TRBV6-5, with D perhaps being TRBD1 or TRBD2 (6 bases each). V lost 2 bases to trimming and J lost 3 bases, with 13 bases between them. The CDR3 is 15 amino acids. Germline CDR1 and CDR2: MNHEY and SVGAGI. The CDR3 region is CASSYPGAGEETQYF. The CDR3 DNA reads TGTGCCAGCAGTTACCCGGGGGCCGGGGAAGAGACCCAGTACTTC.

V is TRBV4-3 and J is TRBJ1-2, with D unresolved. The germline CDR1 and CDR2 sequences are LGHNA and YSLEER. The ends were cut back, 1 base at V and 5 bases at J, with 8 bases in the middle. CDR3 length equals 13 residues. DNA of the CDR3: TGCGCCAGCAGCCAAGTGCCAGTTTATGGCTACACCTTC. This translates into CASSQVPVYGYTF.

The V and J genes are TRBV10-3 and TRBJ2-3; 9 bases are shared with TRBD2. Germline V gene lookup returns CDR1 ENHRY and CDR2 SYGVKD. The V and J ends lost 10 bases and 1 base, in that order; junction bases with no gene match: 6. The CDR3 contains 14 residues. CDR3 region: CATEKRGGTDTQYF. The CDR3 DNA is TGTGCCACAGAAAAGCGGGGGGGCACAGATACGCAGTATTTT.

The chain recombines TRBV5-4 with TRBJ2-7; D remains ambiguous. With 4 bases removed from V and 4 bases from J, the gap between germline ends came to 15 bases. CDR3 size: 14 residues. Germline values: CDR1 SGHNT, CDR2 YYREEE (reference sequence). The CDR3 DNA follows: TGTGCCAGCAGCATCTCAGTCACCAGGTACGAGCAGTACTTC. This gives the protein CASSISVTRYEQYF.

Turning to this clone: At the DNA level, this CDR3 is encoded by other sequences in the same sample as well. J is TRBJ2-7 and V is TRBV4-1, with 10 bases aligning to TRBD1. This CDR3 is built from 15 residues. Germline trimming cut 3 bases from V and 5 bases from J; bases unmatched to any gene: 7. The V gene's germline CDR1 is MGHRA and CDR2 YSYEKL. The CDR3 loop reads CASSHPGQGSDEQYF. The CDR3 region has the DNA TGCGCCAGCAGCCACCCGGGACAGGGGTCGGACGAGCAGTACTTC.